The rows below give T cell receptor beta chains drawn from one sample of a study of immune heterogeneity within non-small cell lung tumors. A single record per CDR3 protein comes from TCRdb applying MiXCR to the multiplex PCR reads. This sample has around 29,000 distinct CDR3 sequences; approximately 30% occur once, and the top ten carry roughly 4%. Sequenced: lung tumor tissue. The source is a man aged 40-49 years with non-small cell lung cancer. Both conserved end residues are part of each CDR3. Fields, in order: clone size, V gene, J gene, D gene, CDR3 protein, CDR3 DNA. The D gene is left open where the match is weak. A clone size is listed for some rows: how often the clone was seen (once, few, many), or a class if it is expanded.

-	TRBV30	TRBJ2-1	-	CAWTRKGTNEQFF	TGTGCCTGGACCCGTAAAGGGACAAATGAGCAGTTCTTC
few	TRBV7-8	TRBJ2-5	-	CASSSSSIQETQYF	TGTGCCAGCAGCTCCTCTAGCATCCAAGAGACCCAGTACTTC
many	TRBV29-1	TRBJ2-7	-	CSEVSRPGEKYEQYF	TGCAGCGAAGTATCCCGGCCAGGGGAAAAATACGAGCAGTACTTC
-	TRBV14	TRBJ1-2	-	CASSPNPWGGYTF	TGTGCCAGCAGCCCCAACCCGTGGGGTGGCTACACCTTC
many	TRBV4-1	TRBJ1-3	-	CASSQDQNRYGNTIYF	TGCGCCAGCAGCCAAGATCAGAACAGATATGGAAACACCATATATTTT
many	TRBV6-2/TRBV6-3	TRBJ2-7	-	CASTLRSPGQGAYEQYF	TGTGCCAGCACCCTCCGATCCCCGGGACAAGGAGCCTACGAGCAGTACTTC
-	TRBV2	TRBJ2-3	-	CASRLFDTDTQYF	TGTGCCAGCAGGCTGTTTGACACAGATACGCAGTATTTT
-	TRBV20-1	TRBJ1-1	-	CSARTSTGNTGAFF	TGCAGTGCTAGAACCTCAACAGGGAACACTGGAGCTTTCTTT
few	TRBV20-1	TRBJ2-3	TRBD2	CSAGAGGSTDTQYF	TGCAGTGCCGGAGCGGGAGGAAGCACAGATACGCAGTATTTT
few	TRBV30	TRBJ1-1	-	CAWSPLPGGTEAFF	TGTGCCTGGAGTCCCCTTCCTGGAGGCACTGAAGCTTTCTTT
many	TRBV19	TRBJ1-5	TRBD1	CASSIMGGQGLNQPQHF	TGTGCCAGTAGTATAATGGGGGGACAGGGTTTGAATCAGCCCCAGCATTTT